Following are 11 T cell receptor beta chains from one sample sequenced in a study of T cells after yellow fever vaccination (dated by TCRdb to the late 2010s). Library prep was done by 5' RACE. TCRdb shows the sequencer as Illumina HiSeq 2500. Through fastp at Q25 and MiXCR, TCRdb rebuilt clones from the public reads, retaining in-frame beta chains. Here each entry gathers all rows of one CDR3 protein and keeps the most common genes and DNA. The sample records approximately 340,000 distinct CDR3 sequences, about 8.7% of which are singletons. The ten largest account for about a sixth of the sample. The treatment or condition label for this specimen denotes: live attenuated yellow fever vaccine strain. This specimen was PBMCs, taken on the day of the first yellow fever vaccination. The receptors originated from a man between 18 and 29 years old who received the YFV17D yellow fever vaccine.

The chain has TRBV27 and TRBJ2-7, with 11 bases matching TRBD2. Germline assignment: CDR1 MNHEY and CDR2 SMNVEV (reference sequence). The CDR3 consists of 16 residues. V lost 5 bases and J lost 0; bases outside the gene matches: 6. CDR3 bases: TGTGCCAGCAGTCCGGTAGGACTAGCGGGCTCCTACGAGCAGTACGTC. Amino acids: CASSPVGLAGSYEQYV.

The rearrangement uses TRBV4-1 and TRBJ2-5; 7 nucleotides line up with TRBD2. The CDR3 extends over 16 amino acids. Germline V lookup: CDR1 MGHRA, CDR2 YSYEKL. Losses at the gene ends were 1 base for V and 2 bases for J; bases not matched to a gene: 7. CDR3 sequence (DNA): TGCGCCAGCAGCCAAGGACGGGGGGACCGACAAGAGACCCAGTACTTC. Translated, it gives CASSQGRGDRQETQYF.

In DNA, the CDR3 is TGCGCCAGCAGCCAAGAGGTAGGGAATTACGAGCAGTACTTC. Translating gives CASSQEVGNYEQYF. V is TRBV4-1 and J is TRBJ2-7, with no clear D. CDR1 and CDR2 (germline): MGHRA, YSYEKL. CDR3 length equals 14 residues. V shed 0 bases and J shed 4 bases, with 10 bases lying between them.

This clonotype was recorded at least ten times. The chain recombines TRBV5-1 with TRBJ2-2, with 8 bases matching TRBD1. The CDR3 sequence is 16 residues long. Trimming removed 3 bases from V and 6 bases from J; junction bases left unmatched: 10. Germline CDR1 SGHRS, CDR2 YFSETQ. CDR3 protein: CASSSETTGGSGELFF. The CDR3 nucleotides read TGCGCCAGCAGCTCCGAGACAACAGGGGGATCCGGGGAGCTGTTTTTT.

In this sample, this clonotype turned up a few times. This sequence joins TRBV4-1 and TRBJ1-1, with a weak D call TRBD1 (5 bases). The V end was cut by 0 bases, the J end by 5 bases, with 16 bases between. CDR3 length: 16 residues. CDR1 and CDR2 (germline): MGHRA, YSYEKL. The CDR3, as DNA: TGCGCCAGCAGCCAAGATCGACAGAGCTTCTATACTGAAGCTTTCTTT. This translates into CASSQDRQSFYTEAFF.

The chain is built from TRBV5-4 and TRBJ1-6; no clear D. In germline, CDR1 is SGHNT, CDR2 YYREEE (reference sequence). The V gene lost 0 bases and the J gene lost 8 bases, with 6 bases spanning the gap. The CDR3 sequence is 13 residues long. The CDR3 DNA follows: TGTGCCAGCAGCTTGGCTTGGGATTCACCCCTCCACTTT. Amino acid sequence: CASSLAWDSPLHF.

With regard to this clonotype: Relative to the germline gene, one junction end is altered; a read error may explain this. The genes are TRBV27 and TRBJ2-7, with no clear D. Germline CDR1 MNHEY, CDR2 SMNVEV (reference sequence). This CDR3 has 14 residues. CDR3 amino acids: CASSLSADTYKQYF. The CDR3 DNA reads TGTGCCAGCAGTTTATCCGCTGATACCTACAAGCAGTACTTC.

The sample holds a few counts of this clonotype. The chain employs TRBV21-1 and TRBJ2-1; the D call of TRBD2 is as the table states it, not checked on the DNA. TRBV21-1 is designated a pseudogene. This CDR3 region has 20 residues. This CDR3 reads CASSKEKGLAGALLYNEQFF. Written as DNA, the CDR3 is TGTGCCAGCAGCAAAGAGAAGGGACTAGCGGGGGCCCTACTCTACAATGAGCAGTTCTTC.

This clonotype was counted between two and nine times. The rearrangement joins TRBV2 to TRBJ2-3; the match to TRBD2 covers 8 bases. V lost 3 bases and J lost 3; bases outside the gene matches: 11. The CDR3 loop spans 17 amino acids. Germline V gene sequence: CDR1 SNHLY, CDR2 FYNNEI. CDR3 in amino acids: CASSEGPPGLETDTQYF. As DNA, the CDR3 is TGTGCCAGCAGTGAGGGCCCGCCGGGACTAGAGACAGATACGCAGTATTTT.

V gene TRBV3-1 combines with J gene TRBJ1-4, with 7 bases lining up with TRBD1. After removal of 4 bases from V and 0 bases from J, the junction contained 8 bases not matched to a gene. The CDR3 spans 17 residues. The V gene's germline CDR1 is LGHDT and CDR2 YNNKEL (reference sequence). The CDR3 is CASSRQGAIPTNEKLFF. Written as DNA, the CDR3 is TGTGCCAGCAGCCGACAGGGCGCCATCCCAACTAATGAAAAACTGTTTTTT.

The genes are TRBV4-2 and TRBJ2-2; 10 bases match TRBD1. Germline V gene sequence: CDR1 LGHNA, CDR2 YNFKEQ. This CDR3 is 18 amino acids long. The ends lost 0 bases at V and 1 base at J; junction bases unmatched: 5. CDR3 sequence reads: CASSQDSTGGRNTGELFF. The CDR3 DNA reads TGTGCCAGCAGCCAAGATTCGACAGGGGGCCGGAACACCGGGGAGCTGTTTTTT.